Listed below are T cell receptor beta chains from one sample, sequenced in a study of blood T cell repertoires in COVID-19. Some clones are missing from TCRdb's copy, which holds only in-frame ones; the method was immunoSEQ multiplex PCR. The sample comprises some 200,000 clones, roughly 84% of which are singletons, and around 10% rests with the top ten. Sequencing was done on a sample of peripheral blood. These receptor sequences come from an elderly woman with acute or convalescent COVID-19. Both conserved end residues are part of each CDR3. A D gene is named only where the DNA matches it firmly. Part of the rows lack a size; the others show once, few, many or a class for expanded clones.

-	once	TRBV7-2	15	TRBJ1-1	TGTGCCAGCAGCCCGACAGGATCCTCGAACACTGAAGCTTTCTTT	CASSPTGSSNTEAFF
-	-	TRBV4-3	16	TRBJ1-1	TGCGCCAGCAGCCAAGAACCTCTACAGGGGAACACTGAAGCTTTCTTT	CASSQEPLQGNTEAFF
-	-	TRBV3-1/TRBV3-2	14	TRBJ2-2	TGTGCCAGCAGCCATACTAGCAGCGCCGGGGAGCTGTTTTTT	CASSHTSSAGELFF
TRBD1	-	TRBV5-1	16	TRBJ2-2	TGCGCCAGCAGCCTCACCGGGACAGCCAACACCGGGGAGCTGTTTTTT	CASSLTGTANTGELFF
TRBD2	-	TRBV4-2	15	TRBJ2-1	TGTGCCAGCAGCAATAGCGGGGCAGAAAACAATGAGCAGTTCTTC	CASSNSGAENNEQFF
-	-	TRBV7-3	15	TRBJ2-1	TGTGCCAGCAGCTTAGGGGGGAGCGTAAGGAATGAGCAGTTCTTC	CASSLGGSVRNEQFF
-	-	TRBV12-3/TRBV12-4	13	TRBJ2-2	TGTGCCAGCATCGACAGGTACACCGGGGAGCTGTTTTTT	CASIDRYTGELFF
TRBD1	-	TRBV4-1	18	TRBJ1-1	TGCGCCAGCAGCCAACCCACGACAGGGGGGGGAATGAACACTGAAGCTTTCTTT	CASSQPTTGGGMNTEAFF
TRBD2	few	TRBV7-2	15	TRBJ2-2	TGTGCCAGCAGCTTAATCGGGCGGGAGTCCGAGGAGCTGTTTTTT	CASSLIGRESEELFF
-	-	TRBV5-4	12	TRBJ1-2	TGTGCCAGCAGCCACGACAGGTATGGCTACACCTTC	CASSHDRYGYTF
TRBD2	-	TRBV6-5	13	TRBJ2-1	TGTGCCAGCAACCTAGCGGGGTCTCTCGTTCCGTTCTTC	CASNLAGSLVPFF
-	-	TRBV12-2	15	TRBJ1-1	TGTGCAAGTCGCCCTCTCTTTCCGGGGTATACTGAAGCTTTCTTT	CASRPLFPGYTEAFF
TRBD2	-	TRBV2	14	TRBJ2-3	TGTGCCAGCCGAACTAGCGGACTCACAGATACGCAGTATTTT	CASRTSGLTDTQYF
TRBD1	few	TRBV19	18	TRBJ1-5	TGTGCCAGTAGTATGTGGACAGGGACAAAATCCAGCAATCAGCCCCAGCATTTT	CASSMWTGTKSSNQPQHF
TRBD1	-	TRBV29-1	13	TRBJ2-7	TGCAGCGTTGCCGGGACAGCGATTTACGAGCAGTACTTC	CSVAGTAIYEQYF
-	once	TRBV5-4	16	TRBJ1-1	TGTGCCAGCAGCTTGATGTCAGGGAGGAGGAACACTGAAGCTTTCTTT	CASSLMSGRRNTEAFF
-	-	TRBV7-2	16	TRBJ2-1	TGTGCCAGCAGCTTAAGACTAGTTAAAGGAGCCAGGGAGCAGTTCTTC	CASSLRLVKGAREQFF
-	-	TRBV6-2/TRBV6-3	16	TRBJ1-1	TGTGCCAGCAGTTACTCACTGGACAGCCCGGGCACTGAAGCTTTCTTT	CASSYSLDSPGTEAFF
TRBD2	-	TRBV6-5	14	TRBJ2-1	TGTGCCAGCAAACCGGGACTAGCGAGTAATGAGCAGTTCTTC	CASKPGLASNEQFF
-	-	TRBV12-1	15	TRBJ2-6	TGTGCCAGCAACCTAGGTGCTCTAGGGGCCAACGTCCTGACTTTC	CASNLGALGANVLTF
TRBD1	-	TRBV27	12	TRBJ1-6	TGTGCCAGCAGAAGGGGGCAATCACCCCTCCACTTT	CASRRGQSPLHF
TRBD2	-	TRBV7-6	20	TRBJ2-1	TGTGCCAGCAGCTTAGAAGGGAGCGGGCGTAGCGGGGGCTCCTACAATGAGCAGTTCTTC	CASSLEGSGRSGGSYNEQFF